This is a list of T cell receptor beta chains from one sample in a study of OX40 agonist ivuxolimab in advanced cancers. Profiled with immunoSEQ multiplex PCR; TCRdb holds only in-frame clones, not every one. The sample carries 90,000 to 150,000 clones, 80% to 90% recorded once. Sequencing was performed on CD4+ or CD8+ T cells sorted from blood, taken in a trial of the OX40 agonist ivuxolimab. The receptors here all came from an adult with an advanced solid tumor such as melanoma, head and neck, liver or kidney cancer. Both conserved end residues are part of each CDR3. D genes are given only for firm matches. Some rows have no size entry. The others give once, few or many, or a class for an expanded clone.

CDR3aa	CDR3nt	d_gene	abundance	j_gene	v_gene
CAWSVAGGVNEQFF	TGTGCCTGGAGTGTAGCGGGGGGTGTAAATGAGCAGTTCTTC	TRBD2	-	TRBJ2-1	TRBV30
CASSERTGGLDYGYTF	TGTGCCAGCAGCGAAAGGACAGGGGGCCTGGACTATGGCTACACCTTC	TRBD1	-	TRBJ1-2	TRBV7-9
CASSLGGPQFF	TGTGCCAGCAGTCTCGGAGGCCCCCAGTTCTTC	-	-	TRBJ2-1	TRBV28
CASSLNSGARNEQFF	TGTGCCAGCTCACTCAATTCCGGGGCGAGAAATGAGCAGTTCTTC	-	once	TRBJ2-1	TRBV18
CASSLASPSPLHF	TGTGCCAGCAGTTTAGCGTCCCCGAGCCCCCTCCACTTT	-	few	TRBJ1-6	TRBV28
CASSLFPGADTQYF	TGTGCCAGCAGCTTATTTCCGGGTGCAGATACGCAGTATTTT	-	-	TRBJ2-3	TRBV7-3
CASSPQGATAAQYF	TGTGCCAGCAGTCCCCAGGGGGCGACCGCGGCCCAGTACTTC	TRBD1	-	TRBJ2-5	TRBV28
CASSVRVQETQYF	TGTGCCAGCAGCGTAAGAGTCCAAGAGACCCAGTACTTC	-	-	TRBJ2-5	TRBV11-2
CASSPDRVGQYF	TGTGCCAGCAGTCCGGACAGGGTGGGGCAGTACTTC	TRBD1	-	TRBJ2-5	TRBV7-2
CASSLIGAGNTEAFF	TGTGCCAGCAGCTTGATTGGGGCAGGGAACACTGAAGCTTTCTTT	-	-	TRBJ1-1	TRBV5-5
CASSLVGATNEKLFF	TGTGCCAGCAGCTTAGTAGGGGCAACTAATGAAAAACTGTTTTTT	-	-	TRBJ1-4	TRBV7-2
CASSQGTQEETQYF	TGTGCCAGCAGCCAAGGGACCCAAGAAGAGACCCAGTACTTC	-	-	TRBJ2-5	TRBV5-4
CSVVGGATEAFF	TGCAGCGTTGTAGGCGGTGCCACTGAAGCTTTCTTT	-	-	TRBJ1-1	TRBV29-1
CASSNGLAGTDTQYF	TGTGCCAGCAGCAATGGGCTAGCGGGAACAGATACGCAGTATTTT	TRBD2	-	TRBJ2-3	TRBV5-4
CASSFETGAGANVLTF	TGCGCCAGCAGTTTTGAGACAGGGGCTGGGGCCAACGTCCTGACTTTC	TRBD1	once	TRBJ2-6	TRBV5-1
CASSEQGNTEAFF	TGCGCCAGCAGTGAGCAGGGGAACACTGAAGCTTTCTTT	-	-	TRBJ1-1	TRBV10-2
CASSSFRDRGQRGQFF	TGTGCCAGCAGCTCCTTCCGGGACAGGGGGCAGCGGGGGCAGTTCTTC	TRBD1	-	TRBJ2-1	TRBV28
CASSTGIHSGNTIYF	TGTGCCAGCAGTACAGGGATTCACTCTGGAAACACCATATATTTT	-	-	TRBJ1-3	TRBV28